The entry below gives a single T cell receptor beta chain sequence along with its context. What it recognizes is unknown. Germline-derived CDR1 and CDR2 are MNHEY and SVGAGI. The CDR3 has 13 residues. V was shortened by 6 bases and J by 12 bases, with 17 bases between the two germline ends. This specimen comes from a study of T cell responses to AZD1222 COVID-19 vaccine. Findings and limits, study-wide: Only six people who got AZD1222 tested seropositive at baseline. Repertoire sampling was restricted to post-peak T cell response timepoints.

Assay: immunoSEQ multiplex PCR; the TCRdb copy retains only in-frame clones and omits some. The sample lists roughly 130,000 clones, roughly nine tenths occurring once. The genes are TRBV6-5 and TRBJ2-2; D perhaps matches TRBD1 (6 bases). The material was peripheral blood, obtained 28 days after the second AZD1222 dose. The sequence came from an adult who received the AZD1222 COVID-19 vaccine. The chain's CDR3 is CASSHKGRGQLFF. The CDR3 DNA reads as TGTGCCAGCAGCCACAAGGGCAGGGGCCAGCTGTTTTTT.